This T cell receptor (beta chain) was identified in a study of CD8 T cells in ankylosing spondylitis. Libraries for TCR beta were made by quantitative 5'-RACE with molecular barcodes. TCRdb re-analysed the 5' RACE reads in MiXCR, keeping a single row per CDR3 protein. This table has about 400,000 distinct CDR3 sequences, approximately 22% appearing once. The V gene's germline CDR1 is MGHRA and CDR2 YSYEKL. This CDR3 has 16 residues. The V gene lost 0 bases and the J gene lost 1 base, with 13 bases spanning the gap. The chain links TRBV4-1 to TRBJ2-7; no clear D. Sequenced sample: blood, either unsorted or a sorted T cell fraction (not recorded which). The receptor's source is a male donor with ankylosing spondylitis or in good health (not recorded which). The CDR3 region has the DNA TGCGCCAGCAGCCAAGAGGTCCCGGGCTTTTCCTACGAGCAGTACTTC. It codes for CASSQEVPGFSYEQYF.